The T cell receptor beta chain described here comes from a study of T cell responses to AZD1222 COVID-19 vaccine. For the study at large: Pooling covered second doses at about 4 or about 12 weeks.

The CDR3 has 15 residues. Germline CDR1 reads SGHTS; CDR2 reads YDEGEE. Trimming removed 4 bases from V and 4 bases from J; junction bases left unmatched: 9. With regard to this clone: Its antigen is unidentified.

Broader study findings: Among AZD1222 vaccinees, only 5 to 7 were seropositive at baseline. Every sample of the repertoires postdated the peak T cell response. Spike-wide coverage was observed for vaccine-associated CD4 TCRs, with dominant responses at 160-218 and 743-854.

The assay was immunoSEQ multiplex PCR, and TCRdb's table has in-frame clones only and misses some. The sample records about 110,000 clones, around 84% being singletons. J is TRBJ2-5 and V is TRBV5-8; 8 nucleotides agree with TRBD2. This TCR derives from an adult in good health. This specimen consisted of peripheral blood, obtained on day 0 of AZD1222 vaccination. The CDR3: CASSPSGGGGETQYF. The CDR3 DNA sequence: TGTGCCAGCAGCCCGAGCGGGGGCGGGGGAGAGACCCAGTACTTC.